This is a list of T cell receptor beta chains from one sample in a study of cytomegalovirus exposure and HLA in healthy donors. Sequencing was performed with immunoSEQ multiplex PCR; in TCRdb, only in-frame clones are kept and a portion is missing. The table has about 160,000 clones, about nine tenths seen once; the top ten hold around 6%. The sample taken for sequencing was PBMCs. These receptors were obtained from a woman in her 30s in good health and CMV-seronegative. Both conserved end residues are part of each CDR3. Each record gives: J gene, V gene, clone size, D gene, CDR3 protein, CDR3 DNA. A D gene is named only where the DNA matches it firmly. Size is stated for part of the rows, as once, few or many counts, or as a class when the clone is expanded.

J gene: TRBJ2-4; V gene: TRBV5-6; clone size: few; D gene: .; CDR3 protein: CASSLARWSAIQYF; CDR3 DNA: TGTGCCAGCAGCTTGGCCCGGTGGTCAGCCATTCAGTACTTC
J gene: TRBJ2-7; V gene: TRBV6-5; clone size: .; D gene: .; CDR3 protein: CASSYSSQGGTYEQYF; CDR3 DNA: TGTGCCAGCAGTTACTCTTCCCAGGGGGGAACCTACGAGCAGTACTTC
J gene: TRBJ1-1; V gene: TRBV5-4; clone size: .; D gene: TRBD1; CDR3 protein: CASSPGQGRGTEAFF; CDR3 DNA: TGTGCCAGCAGCCCGGGACAGGGGCGAGGCACTGAAGCTTTCTTT
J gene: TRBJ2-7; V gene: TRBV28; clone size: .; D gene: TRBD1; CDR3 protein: CASSLPVDRESYEQYF; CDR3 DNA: TGTGCCAGCAGTTTACCTGTAGACAGGGAGTCCTACGAGCAGTACTTC
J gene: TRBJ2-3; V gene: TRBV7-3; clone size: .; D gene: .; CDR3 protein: CASSLGLADTQYF; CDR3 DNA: TGTGCCAGCAGCTTAGGGTTGGCGGATACGCAGTATTTT
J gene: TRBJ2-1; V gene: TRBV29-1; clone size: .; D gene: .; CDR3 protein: CSVEARQNNEQFF; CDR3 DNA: TGCAGCGTTGAAGCGAGACAGAACAATGAGCAGTTCTTC
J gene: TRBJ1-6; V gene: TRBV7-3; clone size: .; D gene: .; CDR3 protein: CASSLKSHLGGSPLHF; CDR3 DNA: TGTGCCAGCAGCTTAAAGTCGCACCTAGGGGGTTCACCCCTCCACTTT
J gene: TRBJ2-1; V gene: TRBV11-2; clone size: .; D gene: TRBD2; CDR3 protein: CASSFRLAGGNEQFF; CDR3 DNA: TGTGCCAGCAGCTTTAGGCTAGCGGGAGGCAATGAGCAGTTCTTC
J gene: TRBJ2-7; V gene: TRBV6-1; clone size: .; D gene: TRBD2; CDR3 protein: CASSVIGGRVGSSYEQYF; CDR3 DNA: TGTGCCAGCAGTGTAATTGGCGGGAGGGTGGGCTCCTCCTACGAGCAGTACTTC
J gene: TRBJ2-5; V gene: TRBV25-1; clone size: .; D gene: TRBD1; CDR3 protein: CASSDTGTGPGETQYF; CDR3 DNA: TGTGCCAGCAGTGACACCGGGACAGGGCCCGGGGAGACCCAGTACTTC
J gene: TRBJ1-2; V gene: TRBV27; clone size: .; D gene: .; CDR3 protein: CASSFGENYGYTF; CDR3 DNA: TGTGCCAGCAGTTTTGGGGAAAACTATGGCTACACCTTC
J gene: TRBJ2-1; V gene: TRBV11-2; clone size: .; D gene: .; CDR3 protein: CASRLTGNSYNEQFF; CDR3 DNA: TGTGCCAGCAGACTAACAGGGAACTCCTACAATGAGCAGTTCTTC
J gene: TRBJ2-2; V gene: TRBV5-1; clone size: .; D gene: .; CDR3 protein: CASSLQGGGGTGELFF; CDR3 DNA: TGCGCCAGCAGCTTGCAGGGCGGAGGCGGCACCGGGGAGCTGTTTTTT
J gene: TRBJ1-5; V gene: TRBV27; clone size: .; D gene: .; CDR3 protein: CASRTTNQPQHF; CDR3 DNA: TGTGCCAGCAGGACGACGAATCAGCCCCAGCATTTT
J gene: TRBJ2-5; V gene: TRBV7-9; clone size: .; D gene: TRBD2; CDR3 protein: CASSSGPAGAWETQYF; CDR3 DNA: TGTGCCAGCAGCTCAGGTCCAGCGGGAGCCTGGGAGACCCAGTACTTC
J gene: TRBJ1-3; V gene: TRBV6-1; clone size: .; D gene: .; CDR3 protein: CASSPDGNSGNTIYF; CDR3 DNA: TGTGCCAGCAGTCCTGACGGCAACTCTGGAAACACCATATATTTT
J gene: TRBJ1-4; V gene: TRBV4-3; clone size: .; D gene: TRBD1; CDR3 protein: CASSQVLLSSGTGLHGLFF; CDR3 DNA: TGCGCCAGCAGCCAAGTTCTGCTTAGTAGCGGGACAGGGCTTCATGGACTGTTTTTT
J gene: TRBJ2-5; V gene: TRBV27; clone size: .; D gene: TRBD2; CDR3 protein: CASSSLGGDAQETQYF; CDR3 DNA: TGTGCCAGCAGTTCTCTGGGGGGGGACGCCCAAGAGACCCAGTACTTC
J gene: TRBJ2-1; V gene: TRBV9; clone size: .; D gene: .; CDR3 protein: CASSVVGGRNNEQFF; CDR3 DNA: TGTGCCAGCAGCGTAGTAGGGGGGAGGAACAATGAGCAGTTCTTC
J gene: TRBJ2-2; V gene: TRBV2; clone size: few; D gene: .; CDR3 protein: CASNQGGYTGELFF; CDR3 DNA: TGTGCCAGCAATCAGGGTGGATACACCGGGGAGCTGTTTTTT
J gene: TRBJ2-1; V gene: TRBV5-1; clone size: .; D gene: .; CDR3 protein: CASSLDSVYNEQFF; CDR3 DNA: TGCGCCAGCAGCCTCGACAGCGTATACAATGAGCAGTTCTTC
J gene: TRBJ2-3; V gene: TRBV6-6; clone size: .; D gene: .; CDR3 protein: CASSYSISTDTQYF; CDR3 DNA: TGTGCCAGCAGTTACTCGATAAGCACAGATACGCAGTATTTT
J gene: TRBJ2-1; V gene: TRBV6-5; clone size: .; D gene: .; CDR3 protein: CASSYIGEENEQFF; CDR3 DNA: TGTGCCAGCAGTTACATCGGGGAAGAGAATGAGCAGTTCTTC
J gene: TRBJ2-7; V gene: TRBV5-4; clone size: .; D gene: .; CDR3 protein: CASSLIGREQYF; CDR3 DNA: TGTGCCAGCAGCTTGATCGGGCGCGAGCAGTACTTC
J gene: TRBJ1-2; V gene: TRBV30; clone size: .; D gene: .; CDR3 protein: CAWDAGHRNYGYTF; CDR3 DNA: TGTGCCTGGGACGCGGGACACCGAAACTATGGCTACACCTTC
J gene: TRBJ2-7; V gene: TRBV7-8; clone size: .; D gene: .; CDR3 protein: CASSGLESGEQYF; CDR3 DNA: TGTGCCAGCAGCGGGCTGGAGTCCGGCGAGCAGTACTTC
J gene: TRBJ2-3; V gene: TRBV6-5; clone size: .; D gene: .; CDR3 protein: CASTNLEGLTQYF; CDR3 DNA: TGTGCCAGCACTAACCTCGAGGGCCTTACGCAGTATTTT
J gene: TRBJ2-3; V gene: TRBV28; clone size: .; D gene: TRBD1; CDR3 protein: CASSTTGIADTQYF; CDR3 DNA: TGTGCCAGCAGTACGACAGGGATAGCAGATACGCAGTATTTT
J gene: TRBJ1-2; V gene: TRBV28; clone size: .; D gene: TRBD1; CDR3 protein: CASSTRQGANYGYTF; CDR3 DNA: TGTGCCAGCAGTACTCGACAGGGTGCCAACTATGGCTACACCTTC
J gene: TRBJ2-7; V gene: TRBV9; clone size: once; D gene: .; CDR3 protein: CASSGEEGSSYEQYF; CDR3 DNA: TGTGCCAGCAGCGGGGAGGAGGGGAGCTCCTACGAGCAGTACTTC
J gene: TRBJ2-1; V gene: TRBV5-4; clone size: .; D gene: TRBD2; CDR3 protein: CASSLGGSGSFSNEQFF; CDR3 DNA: TGTGCCAGCAGCTTGGGGGGTAGCGGGAGTTTTAGCAATGAGCAGTTCTTC
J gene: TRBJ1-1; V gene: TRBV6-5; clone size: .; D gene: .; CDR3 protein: CASSYEPNTEAFF; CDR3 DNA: TGTGCCAGCAGTTACGAACCGAACACTGAAGCTTTCTTT
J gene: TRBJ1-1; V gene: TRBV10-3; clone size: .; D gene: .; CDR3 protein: CAISETPVRAFF; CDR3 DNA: TGTGCCATCAGTGAGACTCCGGTCCGGGCTTTCTTT
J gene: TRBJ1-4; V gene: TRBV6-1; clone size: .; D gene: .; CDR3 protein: CASSESPTTNEKLFF; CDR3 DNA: TGTGCCAGCAGTGAATCCCCAACAACTAATGAAAAACTGTTTTTT